These 32 T cell receptor beta chains were all obtained from the same sample, sequenced in a study of identical twins. A single record per CDR3 protein comes from TCRdb applying MiXCR to the 5' RACE reads. The sample holds 640,000 or so distinct CDR3 sequences; around 5.7% are singletons and the top ten take 1.5% to 2%. The sequenced material came from naive T cells sorted from blood. All receptors derive from a man younger than 35 in good health.

The chain has TRBV5-1 and TRBJ1-1; tentative D call: TRBD1 (5 bases). The CDR3 loop spans 15 amino acids. Per the germline V gene, CDR1 is SGHRS and CDR2 is YFSETQ. Trimming pared 4 bases from V and 1 base from J, leaving 14 bases between. In DNA form, the CDR3 reads TGCGCCAGCAGCCCCCAGGGCCCGGGGAACACTGAAGCTTTCTTT. This translates into CASSPQGPGNTEAFF.

The rearrangement links TRBV7-6 to TRBJ2-5; 9 bases align to TRBD1. The CDR3 runs 16 residues. The V gene's germline CDR1 is SGHVS and CDR2 FNYEAQ. The junction had 11 bases not matched to a gene; V was cut back by 4 bases and J by 5 bases. In nucleotides, the CDR3 is TGTGCCAGCAGCTCCAGGGACAGGGTCATGGGTGAGACCCAGTACTTC. Its protein product is CASSSRDRVMGETQYF.

This clonotype was found a few times. The rearrangement links TRBV29-1 to TRBJ2-1; no clear D. CDR3 length: 13 amino acids. With 4 bases removed from V and 5 bases from J, the gap between germline ends came to 12 bases. Looked up from germline, CDR1 is SQVTM and CDR2 is ANQGSEA. For the CDR3, the DNA is TGCAGCGTTGCTGGCGGCTTCAACAATGAGCAGTTCTTC. It specifies CSVAGGFNNEQFF.

This clonotype was seen many times. The chain joins TRBV27 to TRBJ2-1; 9 bases align to TRBD1. V lost 8 bases to trimming and J lost 7 bases; unmatched junction nucleotides: 6. CDR3 length: 13 residues. Germline V gene data show CDR1 as MNHEY and CDR2 as SMNVEV (reference sequence). CDR3 in amino acids: CASSVTGGNEQFF. As DNA, the CDR3 is TGTGCCAGCTCTGTGACAGGGGGTAATGAGCAGTTCTTC.

The CDR3 loop reads CASSETLGALTRGRYETQYF. The CDR3 DNA follows: TGTGCCAGCAGTGAAACCCTAGGGGCGCTAACCAGGGGCCGGTATGAGACCCAGTACTTC. J is TRBJ2-5 and V is TRBV6-1, with D possibly being TRBD1 (6 bases). CDR3 length: 20 residues. V was shortened by 2 bases and J by 5 bases, with 30 bases between the two germline ends. Germline V CDR1 and CDR2: MNHNS, SASEGT.

At least ten counts were recorded for this clonotype. The genes are TRBV7-9 and TRBJ2-7; 7 positions match TRBD2. The germline V gene has CDR1 SEHNR and CDR2 FQNEAQ (reference sequence). CDR3 size: 12 residues. J was trimmed by 7 bases and V by 5 bases; bases with no gene match: 5. As DNA, the CDR3 is TGTGCCAGCAGCGACCCCGGGAGGGAGCAGTACGTC. Encoded protein: CASSDPGREQYV.

This clonotype was seen repeatedly, ten times or more. V gene TRBV5-6 combines with J gene TRBJ2-1; 11 nucleotides match TRBD1. The CDR3 runs to 14 residues. The trim removed 4 bases at V and 12 bases at J, leaving 9 bases unmatched. Germline CDR1 and CDR2: SGHDT and YYEEEE. For the CDR3, the DNA is TGTGCCAGCAGCCAGGGGGACAGGGGGTCTACGCAGTTCTTC. Translating gives CASSQGDRGSTQFF.

This clonotype occurred many times. The chain uses TRBV6-4 and TRBJ2-2, with D possibly TRBD2 on 6 matching bases. Germline CDR1 reads MRHNA; CDR2 reads SNTAGT. CDR3 size: 14 residues. V lost 4 bases and J lost 6, with 12 bases in between. CDR3 nucleotide sequence: TGTGCCAGCAGTGGGCTAGCGTCGGCCGGGGAGCTGTTTTTT. Protein product: CASSGLASAGELFF.

This clonotype has a count of ten or more. The chain employs TRBV9 and TRBJ2-2, with D perhaps matching TRBD1 (5 bases). The CDR3 is 15 residues long. The germline gives CDR1 SGDLS, CDR2 YYNGEE. Deletions cut 5 bases from V and 6 bases from J, with 17 bases between. CDR3 amino acids: CASSDKLQVPGELFF. DNA of the CDR3: TGTGCCAGCAGTGATAAACTACAGGTGCCCGGGGAGCTGTTTTTT.

The chain combines TRBV18 with TRBJ2-1; 7 positions agree with TRBD2. Per germline, CDR1 KGHSH and CDR2 LQKENI. V gave up 5 bases and J gave up 8 bases; unmatched junction bases: 18. The CDR3 sequence is 17 residues long. The CDR3 here is CASSEVFVPSGLDEQFF. The CDR3, as DNA: TGTGCCAGCTCAGAGGTCTTCGTCCCTAGCGGTCTAGATGAGCAGTTCTTC.

This chain links TRBV27 with TRBJ2-7; TRBD1 matches 9 bases. Looked up from germline, CDR1 is MNHEY and CDR2 is SMNVEV (reference sequence). Trimming removed 7 bases from V and 2 bases from J; junction bases left unmatched: 6. The CDR3 extends over 14 amino acids. In nucleotides, the CDR3 is TGTGCCAGCATTCAGACAGGGGGACCCTACGAGCAGTACTTC. Its protein product is CASIQTGGPYEQYF.

The chain couples TRBV5-8 to TRBJ2-6; D is uncertain. This CDR3 has 14 amino acids. The germline V and J ends were trimmed by 3 bases and 1 base, with 5 bases remaining between them. Germline V lookup: CDR1 SGHTS, CDR2 YDEGEE. In nucleotides, the CDR3 is TGTGCCAGCAGCTCCGCGTCTGGGGCCAACGTCCTGACTTTC. Its translation is CASSSASGANVLTF.

J is TRBJ2-1 and V is TRBV12-3 or TRBV12-4; the D gene is possibly TRBD2 (5 bases). CDR3 size: 12 residues. V lost 6 bases and J lost 9, with 12 bases in between. Here the CDR3 DNA reads TGTGCCAGCAGAGCGGAGACCCGTGAGCAGTTCTTC. Its protein is CASRAETREQFF.

The chain joins TRBV12-3 or TRBV12-4 to TRBJ1-3; maybe TRBD1 (6 bases). CDR3 length: 14 residues. Trimming shortened V by 5 bases and J by 1 base, and 9 bases separated the two germline ends. The CDR3 nucleotides read TGTGCCAGCAGTACCAGGGGATCTGGAAACACCATATATTTT. It codes for CASSTRGSGNTIYF.

This clonotype came up many times. The J gene is TRBJ2-7, the V gene TRBV11-2; no firm D call. Germline V gene lookup returns CDR1 SGHAT and CDR2 FQNNGV. The V end was cut by 0 bases, the J end by 2 bases, with 5 bases between. The CDR3 sequence is 13 residues long. DNA for the CDR3: TGTGCCAGCAGCTTAGACACCACCTACGAGCAGTACGTC. Translation gives CASSLDTTYEQYV.

The table lists this clonotype with a count of one. J is TRBJ2-1 and V is TRBV20-1; 9 nucleotides align to TRBD2. After removal of 4 bases from V and 0 bases from J, the junction contained 16 bases not matched to a gene. Germline CDR1 is DFQATT and CDR2 is SNEGSKA (reference sequence). The CDR3 is made up of 19 amino acids. The CDR3 DNA reads as TGCAGTGCTATACCCGGCGGGACTAGCAGGACCTACTCCTACAATGAGCAGTTCTTC. It is translated as CSAIPGGTSRTYSYNEQFF.

The sample holds many counts of this clonotype. The chain uses TRBV6-5 and TRBJ2-1, with unresolved D. The CDR3 is 15 amino acids. With 2 bases removed from V and 7 bases from J, the gap between germline ends came to 15 bases. The germline gives CDR1 MNHEY, CDR2 SVGAGI. Here the CDR3 reads CASSYDQLDRNEQFF. The CDR3 nucleotides are TGTGCCAGCAGTTACGACCAGCTGGATAGGAATGAGCAGTTCTTC.

The chain employs TRBV5-1 and TRBJ2-7; 9 bases line up with TRBD2. CDR3 length: 16 amino acids. With V trimmed by 3 bases and J by 6 bases, 13 bases remained unmatched. Germline CDR1 SGHRS, CDR2 YFSETQ. CDR3 loop: CASSSLSGSSPGEQYV. The CDR3 DNA reads as TGCGCCAGCAGCTCACTTAGCGGGAGTTCCCCGGGCGAGCAGTACGTC.

This clonotype was seen many times. The CDR3 here is CASSPSGGEGETQYF. The CDR3 nucleotides are TGCGCCAGCAGCCCGTCTGGGGGGGAAGGAGAGACCCAGTACTTC. V usage is TRBV5-1 and J usage is TRBJ2-5; 7 bases line up with TRBD2. CDR1 and CDR2 from the germline V gene are SGHRS and YFSETQ. The CDR3 totals 15 residues. The trim removed 4 bases at V and 4 bases at J, leaving 10 bases unmatched.

This clonotype was recorded many times. The rearrangement uses TRBV6-1 and TRBJ2-2; 11 bases line up with TRBD1. The CDR3 totals 16 residues. CDR1 MNHNS and CDR2 SASEGT come from the germline V gene. V lost 6 bases to trimming and J lost 5 bases; unmatched junction nucleotides: 8. The CDR3 here is CASRTPGTGGTGELFF. Here the CDR3 DNA reads TGTGCCAGCAGAACGCCCGGGACAGGGGGGACCGGGGAGCTGTTTTTT.

The sample holds many counts of this clonotype. The chain combines TRBV6-5 with TRBJ2-1; 14 bases are a match to TRBD2. The CDR3 has 15 residues. The V and J ends lost 4 bases and 13 bases, in that order; junction bases with no gene match: 9. Germline values: CDR1 MNHEY, CDR2 SVGAGI. CDR3 protein: CASSSPGTSGREQFF. CDR3 DNA: TGTGCCAGCAGTTCCCCGGGGACTAGCGGGAGAGAACAGTTCTTC.

In this sample, this clonotype turned up a few times. The J gene is TRBJ2-2, the V gene TRBV6-5; 8 bases agree with TRBD2. The V and J ends lost 4 bases and 4 bases, in that order; junction bases with no gene match: 8. This CDR3 has 16 amino acids. The germline V gene has CDR1 MNHEY and CDR2 SVGAGI. The CDR3 DNA sequence: TGTGCCAGCAGTTTCTCTAGCGGGCCACTCACCGGGGAGCTGTTTTTT. This gives the protein CASSFSSGPLTGELFF.

This clonotype was counted at least ten times. The chain combines TRBV12-3 or TRBV12-4 with TRBJ2-2; 7 bases align to TRBD1. Trimming at V came to 3 bases and at J to 4 bases, leaving 5 bases not matched to a gene. This CDR3 has 15 residues. In DNA form, the CDR3 reads TGTGCCAGCAGTTTTATGGGACAGTCCACCGGGGAGCTGTTTTTT. This encodes CASSFMGQSTGELFF.

In this sample, this clonotype turned up many times. The chain is built from TRBV20-1 and TRBJ2-1; 9 bases line up with TRBD2. V shed 3 bases, J shed 8 bases, and the junction held 8 bases outside the gene matches. In germline, CDR1 is DFQATT, CDR2 SNEGSKA (reference sequence). This CDR3 comprises 14 residues. In nucleotides, the CDR3 is TGCAGTGCTAGTTTAGCGGGAGTTCGCGATGAGCAGTTCTTC. Translating it yields CSASLAGVRDEQFF.

This clonotype came up a few times. DNA for the CDR3: TGTGCCAGCAGCCAAGCCTCCGGACTAGCAGCGGATACGCAGTATTTT. Protein: CASSQASGLAADTQYF. This chain connects TRBV3-1 to TRBJ2-3, with 8 bases lining up with TRBD2. The CDR3 runs 16 residues. V was clipped by 1 base and J by 6 bases; unmatched bases: 9. Germline CDR1 is LGHDT and CDR2 is YNNKEL (reference sequence).

The rearrangement links TRBV7-2 to TRBJ2-3; D might be TRBD2 (6 bases). Trimming cost V 1 base and J 1 base, with 12 bases left between them. Looked up from germline, CDR1 is SGHTA and CDR2 is FQGNSA. CDR3 length: 16 amino acids. CDR3 coding DNA: TGTGCCAGCAGCTTAGGTGTGCCGGGAGGCACAGATACGCAGTATTTT. It codes for CASSLGVPGGTDTQYF.

The rearrangement uses TRBV3-1 and TRBJ2-2; no firm D call. Germline-derived CDR1 and CDR2 are LGHDT and YNNKEL (reference sequence). Trimming removed 5 bases at V and 0 bases at J, with 13 bases between. This CDR3 spans 16 amino acids. In nucleotides, the CDR3 is TGTGCCAGCAGCAAGACCGGGCCCACGAACACCGGGGAGCTGTTTTTT. Its translation: CASSKTGPTNTGELFF. Variable domain in full (rest from reference TRBV3-1 and TRBJ2-2): DTAVSQTPKYLVTQMGNDKSIKCEQNLGHDTMYWYKQDSKKFLKIMFSYNNKELIINETVPNRFSPKSPDKAHLNLHINSLELGDSAVYFCASSKTGPTNTGELFFGEGSRLTVL.

In its sample, this clonotype was seen many times. V is TRBV7-2 and J is TRBJ2-1, with TRBD2 as a possible D gene (5 bases). CDR3 length equals 13 residues. Deletions cut 1 base from V and 9 bases from J, with 10 bases between. From germline, CDR1 is SGHTA and CDR2 FQGNSA. The CDR3 nucleotides are TGTGCCAGCAGCTTAGATGAGGGTGGTGAGCAGTTCTTC. This translates into CASSLDEGGEQFF.

This sequence joins TRBV6-2 or TRBV6-3 and TRBJ2-3; 7 nucleotides match TRBD2. Per the germline V gene, CDR1 is MNHEY and CDR2 is SVGEGT. This CDR3 spans 15 amino acids. The trim removed 7 bases at V and 0 bases at J, leaving 7 bases unmatched. CDR3 loop: CASTTSASSTDTQYF. CDR3 in DNA: TGTGCCAGCACTACTAGCGCCTCTAGCACAGATACGCAGTATTTT.

This clonotype was observed many times. This chain links TRBV9 with TRBJ2-2, with 12 bases identical to TRBD2. The V and J ends lost 0 bases and 6 bases, in that order; junction bases with no gene match: 6. This CDR3 region has 17 residues. The germline CDR1 and CDR2 sequences are SGDLS and YYNGEE. The DNA of the CDR3 is TGTGCCAGCAGCGTAGGACTAGCGGGAGCGTCGTCCGGGGAGCTGTTTTTT. It is translated as CASSVGLAGASSGELFF.

This clonotype showed up many times. In nucleotides, the CDR3 is TGCGCCAGCAGCCAAGTGAGAGGTGAAGAGACCCAGTACTTC. This sequence encodes CASSQVRGEETQYF. The chain recombines TRBV4-3 with TRBJ2-5; D unresolved. Germline V gene lookup returns CDR1 LGHNA and CDR2 YSLEER. The CDR3 has 14 residues. The V end was cut by 1 base, the J end by 3 bases, with 9 bases between.

V and J are TRBV14 and TRBJ2-3; TRBD1 matches at 8 bases. The V gene's germline CDR1 is SGHDN and CDR2 FVKESK. J gave up 0 bases and V 4 bases, and 3 bases lay outside the gene matches. The CDR3 loop spans 15 amino acids. CDR3: CASSPWTGSTDTQYF. In nucleotides, the CDR3 is TGTGCCAGCAGCCCCTGGACAGGGAGCACAGATACGCAGTATTTT.